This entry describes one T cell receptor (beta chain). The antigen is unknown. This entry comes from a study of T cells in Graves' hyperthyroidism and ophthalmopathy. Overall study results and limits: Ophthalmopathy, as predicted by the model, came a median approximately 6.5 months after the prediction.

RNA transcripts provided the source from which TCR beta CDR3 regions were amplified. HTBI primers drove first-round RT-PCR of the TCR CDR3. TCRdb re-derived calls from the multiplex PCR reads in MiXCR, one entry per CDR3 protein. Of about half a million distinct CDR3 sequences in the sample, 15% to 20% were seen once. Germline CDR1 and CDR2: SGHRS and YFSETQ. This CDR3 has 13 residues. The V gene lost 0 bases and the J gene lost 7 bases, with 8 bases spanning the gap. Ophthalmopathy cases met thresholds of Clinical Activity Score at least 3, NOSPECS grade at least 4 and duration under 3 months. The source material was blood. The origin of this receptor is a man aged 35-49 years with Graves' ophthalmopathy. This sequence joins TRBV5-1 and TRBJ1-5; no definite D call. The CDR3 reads CASSLEVEQPQHF. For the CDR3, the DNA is TGCGCCAGCAGCTTGGAGGTGGAACAGCCCCAGCATTTT.